The entry that follows covers one TCR beta chain sequence. What it recognizes is unknown. 13 Jbeta primers and 60 Vbeta primers were used for the PCR. The method was immunoSEQ multiplex PCR; TCRdb's version includes in-frame clones alone and lacks a portion of them. The table has tens of thousands of clones, roughly 82% seen once; the top ten hold about 11%. The sample comes from a study of cytomegalovirus exposure and HLA in healthy donors. Study at large: Caucasian-associated ancestry cluster membership applied to around 80% of over 350 genotyped donors. Study-level results: Researchers reported in a later analysis that a missense DCLRE1C variant was tied to TCR beta V- and J-gene trimming. Cytomegalovirus-associated status was assigned to 150 to 200 TCR beta chains. Donors were assumed by presence/absence analyses to have roughly uniform sequencing depth.

The sample consisted of PBMCs. The clonotype was recovered from a woman between 18 and 30 years old in good health and CMV-seropositive.

CDR3 DNA sequence: TGCGCCAGCAGCTTGCACGGGGGAGGGTGGGACGAGCAGTACTTC. Its protein product is CASSLHGGGWDEQYF. J is TRBJ2-7 and V is TRBV5-1; 7 bases agree with TRBD2. Germline assignment: CDR1 SGHRS and CDR2 YFSETQ. V lost 1 base to trimming and J lost 5 bases; unmatched junction nucleotides: 9. The CDR3 is 15 amino acids.